This T cell receptor (beta chain) is from a study of Graves' ophthalmopathy and Graves' hyperthyroidism. The overall study: Ophthalmopathy absent within 18 months of follow-up marked hyperthyroidism as stable. Study-wide findings and caveats: The model flagged ophthalmopathy progression at about 71% sensitivity and around 77% specificity.

TCR beta CDR3 amplification used RNA transcripts. The first-round RT-PCR employed HTBI primers together with the Qiagen OneStep RT-PCR kit. A multiplex PCR was then performed as the second round. TCRdb processed the multiplex PCR reads anew with MiXCR; each CDR3 protein has one entry. The sample lists over a million distinct CDR3 sequences, about 38% occurring once. This clonotype was detected only once. Its antigen remains unknown. From germline, CDR1 is WSHSY and CDR2 SAAADI. There are 13 residues in the CDR3. Between the trimmed V and J ends, which lost 4 bases and 6 bases, there was a span of 13 bases.

The chain uses TRBV10-2 and TRBJ2-7; D perhaps matches TRBD2 (5 bases). The specimen sequenced was peripheral blood or thyroid tissue (not recorded which). This TCR came from an adult man with Graves' hyperthyroidism. CDR3 sequence: CASSAGLGPEQYF. The CDR3 region has the DNA TGCGCCAGCAGTGCTGGACTGGGCCCCGAGCAGTACTTC.